A selection of T cell receptor beta chains follows, all from one sample in a study of cytomegalovirus exposure and HLA in healthy donors. Using immunoSEQ multiplex PCR, the repertoire was profiled, and TCRdb retains in-frame clones only, with some absent. Recorded for this sample: some 33,000 clones. The sequencing sample was made of PBMCs. These receptors all come from a female donor in good health and CMV-seronegative. Both conserved end residues are part of each CDR3. A D gene is named only where the DNA matches it firmly.

d_call: -; v_call: TRBV7-2; j_call: TRBJ2-2; cdr3_aa: CASSKRQAGELFF; cdr3_nt: TGTGCCAGCAGCAAGCGACAGGCCGGGGAGCTGTTTTTT
d_call: -; v_call: TRBV5-1; j_call: TRBJ1-4; cdr3_aa: CASNTGLGTTNEKLFF; cdr3_nt: TGCGCCAGCAATACCGGACTCGGTACAACTAATGAAAAACTGTTTTTT
d_call: -; v_call: TRBV7-9; j_call: TRBJ1-1; cdr3_aa: CASSFGRVENTEAFF; cdr3_nt: TGTGCCAGCAGCTTTGGGAGGGTAGAAAACACTGAAGCTTTCTTT
d_call: TRBD1; v_call: TRBV6-5; j_call: TRBJ2-2; cdr3_aa: CASLRGPNTGELFF; cdr3_nt: TGTGCCAGCCTCAGGGGGCCGAACACCGGGGAGCTGTTTTTT
d_call: TRBD1; v_call: TRBV19; j_call: TRBJ2-5; cdr3_aa: CASSIGDRVRETQYF; cdr3_nt: TGTGCCAGTAGTATAGGGGACAGGGTCCGCGAGACCCAGTACTTC
d_call: -; v_call: TRBV2; j_call: TRBJ1-5; cdr3_aa: CASRQGFQEWQPQHF; cdr3_nt: TGTGCCAGCAGGCAGGGATTCCAAGAATGGCAGCCCCAGCATTTT
d_call: TRBD1; v_call: TRBV7-9; j_call: TRBJ2-7; cdr3_aa: CASSSPTGDRYEQYF; cdr3_nt: TGTGCCAGCAGCTCCCCGACAGGGGACCGCTACGAGCAGTACTTC
d_call: TRBD2; v_call: TRBV28; j_call: TRBJ2-7; cdr3_aa: CASSGKGGYEQYF; cdr3_nt: TGTGCCAGCAGTGGGAAGGGAGGGTACGAGCAGTACTTC
d_call: -; v_call: TRBV5-1; j_call: TRBJ2-3; cdr3_aa: CASSPQGERTDTQYF; cdr3_nt: TGCGCCAGCAGCCCGCAGGGTGAGAGGACAGATACGCAGTATTTT
d_call: TRBD2; v_call: TRBV27; j_call: TRBJ2-4; cdr3_aa: CASSRLAGGWDIQYF; cdr3_nt: TGTGCCAGCAGTCGGCTAGCGGGGGGTTGGGACATTCAGTACTTC
d_call: TRBD1; v_call: TRBV23-1; j_call: TRBJ1-1; cdr3_aa: CASSPQGAEAFF; cdr3_nt: TGCGCCAGCAGTCCACAGGGGGCTGAAGCTTTCTTT
d_call: -; v_call: TRBV7-9; j_call: TRBJ2-5; cdr3_aa: CASSLNRQASQETQYF; cdr3_nt: TGTGCCAGCAGCCTTAACCGACAGGCCAGTCAAGAGACCCAGTACTTC
d_call: -; v_call: TRBV6-5; j_call: TRBJ1-1; cdr3_aa: CASSYMRATEAFF; cdr3_nt: TGTGCCAGCAGTTACATGAGGGCCACTGAAGCTTTCTTT
d_call: -; v_call: TRBV28; j_call: TRBJ1-5; cdr3_aa: CASSYAQGLYSNQPQHF; cdr3_nt: TGTGCCAGCAGCTATGCACAGGGACTATATAGCAATCAGCCCCAGCATTTT
d_call: TRBD1; v_call: TRBV27; j_call: TRBJ1-2; cdr3_aa: CASSFLGTGNYGYTF; cdr3_nt: TGTGCCAGCAGTTTTCTTGGGACAGGGAACTATGGCTACACCTTC
d_call: TRBD1; v_call: TRBV6-1; j_call: TRBJ2-7; cdr3_aa: CASSGHRDRGLREQYF; cdr3_nt: TGTGCCAGCAGTGGGCACCGGGACAGGGGCCTTAGGGAGCAGTACTTC
d_call: TRBD1; v_call: TRBV2; j_call: TRBJ1-4; cdr3_aa: CASSPGQGTEKLFF; cdr3_nt: TGTGCCAGCAGCCCGGGACAGGGAACTGAAAAACTGTTTTTT
d_call: TRBD1; v_call: TRBV18; j_call: TRBJ1-2; cdr3_aa: CASSPPRKGDRDGANYGYTF; cdr3_nt: TGTGCCAGCTCACCACCAAGAAAGGGGGACAGGGACGGAGCTAACTATGGCTACACCTTC
d_call: -; v_call: TRBV5-6; j_call: TRBJ1-4; cdr3_aa: CASSLGSGVRNEKLFF; cdr3_nt: TGTGCCAGCAGCTTGGGGTCGGGGGTCCGCAATGAAAAACTGTTTTTT
d_call: TRBD2; v_call: TRBV5-8; j_call: TRBJ2-3; cdr3_aa: CASTLQFSGGRVDTQYF; cdr3_nt: TGTGCCAGCACCCTGCAATTTAGCGGGGGTCGGGTAGATACGCAGTATTTT
d_call: -; v_call: TRBV29-1; j_call: TRBJ1-2; cdr3_aa: CSVGQRDGYTF; cdr3_nt: TGCAGCGTCGGACAACGGGATGGCTACACCTTC
d_call: -; v_call: TRBV21-1; j_call: TRBJ2-5; cdr3_aa: CASPGTQPRPGQVKETQYF; cdr3_nt: TGTGCCAGCCCGGGGACCCAACCCCGCCCGGGACAGGTAAAAGAGACCCAGTACTTC
d_call: -; v_call: TRBV18; j_call: TRBJ2-5; cdr3_aa: CASSPTALETQYF; cdr3_nt: TGTGCCAGCTCACCTACAGCTCTAGAGACCCAGTACTTC
d_call: TRBD2; v_call: TRBV19; j_call: TRBJ2-1; cdr3_aa: CASSIGLAGGRHEQFF; cdr3_nt: TGTGCCAGTAGTATCGGGCTAGCGGGGGGGCGTCATGAGCAGTTCTTC
d_call: -; v_call: TRBV30; j_call: TRBJ2-2; cdr3_aa: CAWSALHPRSGELFF; cdr3_nt: TGTGCCTGGAGTGCGTTACACCCCCGCTCCGGGGAGCTGTTTTTT